The T cell receptor beta chain described here comes from a study of monozygotic twins with inflammatory bowel disease. The CDR3 spans 16 residues. Addition of UMIs with a 6-nucleotide sample barcode was achieved by template switching. TCRdb reprocessed the 5' RACE reads and reports one entry per CDR3 protein, with no DNA. In all, the sample yields a few hundred thousand distinct CDR3 sequences. For this clonotype: Its specificity is not known.

General observations from the study: The results supported no single strong signal or clonotype associated with IBD. Immunosuppressive treatments were not uniform, and this may have added variability to patient repertoires.

The sequenced material came from blood. The sequence came from a human donor with ulcerative colitis or Crohn's disease, or a healthy co-twin of an affected twin (not recorded which). This chain joins TRBV12-3 or TRBV12-4 and TRBJ1-5; TCRdb returns TRBD1, unconfirmable since there is no DNA. CDR3 sequence reads: CASSLSGGRSNQPQHF.